This TCR beta chain was identified in a study of T cells after yellow fever vaccination. In its sample, this clonotype was seen a few times. TCRdb used MiXCR to reprocess the 5' RACE reads, holding one entry per CDR3 protein. The table records 400,000 to 450,000 distinct CDR3 sequences, 15% to 20% of them present only once. Material: PBMCs, obtained before the yellow fever booster vaccination. This receptor was taken from a young man who received the YFV17D yellow fever vaccine.

The CDR3 sequence is CASSLGQGLETQYF. The CDR3 nucleotides read TGTGCCAGCAGCTTAGGTCAGGGGTTGGAGACCCAGTACTTC. V usage is TRBV7-2 and J usage is TRBJ2-5, with a possible D match to TRBD1 (6 bases). The germline V gene has CDR1 SGHTA and CDR2 FQGNSA. The CDR3 has 14 amino acids. Trimming stripped 1 base from V and 5 bases from J, with 11 bases between. The variable domain in full, completed from reference TRBV7-2 and TRBJ2-5, reads GAGVSQSPSNKVTEKGKDVELRCDPISGHTALYWYRQSLGQGLEFLIYFQGNSAPDKSGLPSDRFSAERTGGSVSTLTIQRTQQEDSAVYLCASSLGQGLETQYFGPGTRLLVL.